The present entry profiles one T cell receptor (beta chain) with its context. The assay was immunoSEQ multiplex PCR, and TCRdb's table has in-frame clones only and misses some. The repertoire holds about 3,100 clones, with about 31% as singletons. The data were taken from a study of T cells in localized non-small cell lung cancer. V was clipped by 3 bases and J by 6 bases, with 14 bases between them. This CDR3 comprises 15 residues. Germline CDR1 and CDR2: SSHAT and FNYEAQ (reference sequence). This chain uses TRBV7-7 with TRBJ1-4; D not resolved. The receptor's source is a woman aged 35-75 years with stage I squamous cell lung carcinoma. The sequences come from lung tumor tissue, collected before any cancer treatment. CDR3 coding DNA: TGTGCCAGCAGCTTGTCTGGGAGGGATGATGAAAAACTGTTTTTT. Its protein is CASSLSGRDDEKLFF.